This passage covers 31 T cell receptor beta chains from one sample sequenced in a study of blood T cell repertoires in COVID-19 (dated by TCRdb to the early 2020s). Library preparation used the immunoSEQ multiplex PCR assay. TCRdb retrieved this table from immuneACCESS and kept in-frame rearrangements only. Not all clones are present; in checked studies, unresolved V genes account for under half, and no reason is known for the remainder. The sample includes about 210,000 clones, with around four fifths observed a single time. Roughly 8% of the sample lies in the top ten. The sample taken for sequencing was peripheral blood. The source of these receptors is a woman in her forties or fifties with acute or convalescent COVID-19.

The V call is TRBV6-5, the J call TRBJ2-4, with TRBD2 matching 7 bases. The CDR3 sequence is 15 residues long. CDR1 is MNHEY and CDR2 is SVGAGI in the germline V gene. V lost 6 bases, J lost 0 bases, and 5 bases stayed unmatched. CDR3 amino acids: CASRRDYLAKNIQYF. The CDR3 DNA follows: TGTGCCAGCAGGCGGGACTATTTAGCCAAAAACATTCAGTACTTC.

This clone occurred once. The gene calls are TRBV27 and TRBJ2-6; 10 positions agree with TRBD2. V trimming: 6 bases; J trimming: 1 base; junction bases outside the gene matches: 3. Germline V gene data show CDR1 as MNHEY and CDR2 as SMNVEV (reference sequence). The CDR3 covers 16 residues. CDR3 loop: CASSSSGSSGANVLTF. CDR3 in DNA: TGTGCCAGCAGCTCTAGCGGGAGTTCTGGGGCCAACGTCCTGACTTTC.

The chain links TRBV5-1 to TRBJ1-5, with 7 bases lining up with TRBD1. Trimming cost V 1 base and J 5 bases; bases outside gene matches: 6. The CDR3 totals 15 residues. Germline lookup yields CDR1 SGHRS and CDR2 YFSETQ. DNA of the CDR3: TGCGCCAGCAGCTTGACGGCAGGGGGTGATCAGCCCCAGCATTTT. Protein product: CASSLTAGGDQPQHF.

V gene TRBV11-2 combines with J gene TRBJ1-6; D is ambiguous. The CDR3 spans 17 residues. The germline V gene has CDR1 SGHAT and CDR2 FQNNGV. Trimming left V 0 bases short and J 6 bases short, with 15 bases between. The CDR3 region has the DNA TGTGCCAGCAGCTTAGATCAGGCCCTCGTCAGTAATTCACCCCTCCACTTT. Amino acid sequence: CASSLDQALVSNSPLHF.

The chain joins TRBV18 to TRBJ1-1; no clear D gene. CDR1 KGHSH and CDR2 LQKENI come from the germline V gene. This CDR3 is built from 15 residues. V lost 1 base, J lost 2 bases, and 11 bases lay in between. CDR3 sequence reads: CASSPQQIFNTEAFF. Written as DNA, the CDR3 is TGTGCCAGCTCACCACAACAGATTTTCAACACTGAAGCTTTCTTT. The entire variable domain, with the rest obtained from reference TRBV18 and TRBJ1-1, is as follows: NAGVMQNPRHLVRRRGQEARLRCSPMKGHSHVYWYRQLPEEGLKFMVYLQKENIIDESGMPKERFSAEFPKEGPSILRIQQVVRGDSAAYFCASSPQQIFNTEAFFGQGTRLTVV.

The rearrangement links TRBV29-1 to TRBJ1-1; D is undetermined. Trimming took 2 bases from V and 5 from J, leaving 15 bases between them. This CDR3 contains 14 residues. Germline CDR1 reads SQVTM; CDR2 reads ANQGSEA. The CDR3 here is CSVESESRLTEAFF. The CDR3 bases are TGCAGCGTTGAATCCGAGTCCCGGTTGACTGAAGCTTTCTTT.

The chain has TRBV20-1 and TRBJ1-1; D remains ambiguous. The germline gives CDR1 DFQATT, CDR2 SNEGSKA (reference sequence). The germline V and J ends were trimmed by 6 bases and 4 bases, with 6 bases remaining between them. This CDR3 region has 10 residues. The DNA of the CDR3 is TGCAGTGCCCAACTCACTGAAGCTTTCTTT. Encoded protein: CSAQLTEAFF.

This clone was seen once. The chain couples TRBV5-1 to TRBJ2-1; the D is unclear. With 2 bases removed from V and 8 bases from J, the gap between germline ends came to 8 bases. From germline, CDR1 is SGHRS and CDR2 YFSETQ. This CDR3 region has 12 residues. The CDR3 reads CASSLQLDEQFF. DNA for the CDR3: TGCGCCAGCAGCTTACAGCTCGATGAGCAGTTCTTC.

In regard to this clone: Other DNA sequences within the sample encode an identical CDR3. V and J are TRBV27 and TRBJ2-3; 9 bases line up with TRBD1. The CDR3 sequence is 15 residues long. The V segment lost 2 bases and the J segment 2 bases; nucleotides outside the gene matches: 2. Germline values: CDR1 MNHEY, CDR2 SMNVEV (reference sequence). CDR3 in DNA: TGTGCCAGCAGTTTACGGGACAGGGCCACAGATACGCAGTATTTT. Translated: CASSLRDRATDTQYF.

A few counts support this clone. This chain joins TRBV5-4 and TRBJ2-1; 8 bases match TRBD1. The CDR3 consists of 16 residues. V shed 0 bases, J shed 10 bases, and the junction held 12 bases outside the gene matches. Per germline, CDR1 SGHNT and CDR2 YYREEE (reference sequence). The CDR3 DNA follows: TGTGCCAGCAGCTTGGCCGGACAGGGTTCAGTATTAGAGCAGTTCTTC. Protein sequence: CASSLAGQGSVLEQFF.

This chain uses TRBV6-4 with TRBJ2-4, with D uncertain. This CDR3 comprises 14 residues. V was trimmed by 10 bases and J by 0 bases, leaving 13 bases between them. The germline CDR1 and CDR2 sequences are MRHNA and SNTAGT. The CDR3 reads CAITRHLAKNIQYF. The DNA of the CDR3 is TGTGCCATAACCCGACACTTAGCCAAAAACATTCAGTACTTC.

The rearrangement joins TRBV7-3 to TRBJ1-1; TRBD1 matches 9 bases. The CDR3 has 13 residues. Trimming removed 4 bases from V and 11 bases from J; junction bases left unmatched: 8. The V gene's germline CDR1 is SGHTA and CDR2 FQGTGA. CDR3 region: CASSSRDRETAFF. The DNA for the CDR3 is TGTGCCAGCAGCTCCCGGGACAGGGAAACGGCTTTCTTT. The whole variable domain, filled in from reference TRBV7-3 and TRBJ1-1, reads GAGVSQTPSNKVTEKGKYVELRCDPISGHTALYWYRQSLGQGPEFLIYFQGTGAADDSGLPNDRFFAVRPEGSVSTLKIQRTERGDSAVYLCASSSRDRETAFFGQGTRLTVV.

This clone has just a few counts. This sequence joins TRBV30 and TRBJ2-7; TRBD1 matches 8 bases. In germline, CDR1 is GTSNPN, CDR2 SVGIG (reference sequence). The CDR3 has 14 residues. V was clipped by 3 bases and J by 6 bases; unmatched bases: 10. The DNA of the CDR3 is TGTGCCTGGAGCTTCGGGCAGGGGGCCGCCGAGCAGTACTTC. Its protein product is CAWSFGQGAAEQYF.

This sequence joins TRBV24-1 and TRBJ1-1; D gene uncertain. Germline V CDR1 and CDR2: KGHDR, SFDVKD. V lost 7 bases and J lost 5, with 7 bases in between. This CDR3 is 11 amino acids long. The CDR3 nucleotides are TGTGCCACCAGGAGAGGGACTGAAGCTTTCTTT. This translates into CATRRGTEAFF.

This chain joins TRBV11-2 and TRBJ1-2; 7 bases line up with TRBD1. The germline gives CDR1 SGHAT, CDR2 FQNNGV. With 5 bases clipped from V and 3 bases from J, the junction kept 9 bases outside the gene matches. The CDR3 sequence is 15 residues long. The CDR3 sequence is CASSPLKTGYYGYTF. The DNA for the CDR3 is TGTGCCAGCAGCCCCCTTAAGACAGGGTACTATGGCTACACCTTC.

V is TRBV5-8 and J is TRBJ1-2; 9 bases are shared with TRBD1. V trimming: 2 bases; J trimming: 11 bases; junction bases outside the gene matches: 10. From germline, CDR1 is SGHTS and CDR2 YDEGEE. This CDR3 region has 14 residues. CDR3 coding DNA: TGTGCCAGCAGCTTTTACGCAGAGGGACAGGGATACACCTTC. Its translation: CASSFYAEGQGYTF.

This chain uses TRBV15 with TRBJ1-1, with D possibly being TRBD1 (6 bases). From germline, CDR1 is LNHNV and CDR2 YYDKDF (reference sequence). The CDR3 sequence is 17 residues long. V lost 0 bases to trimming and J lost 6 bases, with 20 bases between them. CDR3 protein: CATSRDRGKGRGAEAFF. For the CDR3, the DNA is TGTGCCACCAGCAGAGATAGGGGGAAAGGCAGGGGCGCTGAAGCTTTCTTT.

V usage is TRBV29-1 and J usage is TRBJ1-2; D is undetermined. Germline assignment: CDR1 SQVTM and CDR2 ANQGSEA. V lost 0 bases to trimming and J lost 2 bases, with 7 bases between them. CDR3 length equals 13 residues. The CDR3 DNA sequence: TGCAGCGTTGAAGAGGCGGGGAACTATGGCTACACCTTC. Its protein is CSVEEAGNYGYTF.

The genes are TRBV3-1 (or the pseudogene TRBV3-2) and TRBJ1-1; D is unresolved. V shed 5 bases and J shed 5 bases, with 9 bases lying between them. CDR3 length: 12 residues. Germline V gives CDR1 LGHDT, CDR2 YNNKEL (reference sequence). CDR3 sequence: CASSVTGTEAFF. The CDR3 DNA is TGTGCCAGCAGCGTGACGGGGACTGAAGCTTTCTTT.

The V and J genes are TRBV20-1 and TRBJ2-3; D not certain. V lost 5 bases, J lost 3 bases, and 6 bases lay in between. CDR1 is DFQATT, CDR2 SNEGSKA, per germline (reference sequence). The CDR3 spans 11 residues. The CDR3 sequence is CSAFMTDTQYF. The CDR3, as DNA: TGCAGTGCTTTTATGACAGATACGCAGTATTTT.

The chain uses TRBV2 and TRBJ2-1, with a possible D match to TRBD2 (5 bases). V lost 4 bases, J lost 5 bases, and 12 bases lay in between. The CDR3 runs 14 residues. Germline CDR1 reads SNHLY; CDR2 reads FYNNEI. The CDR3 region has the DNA TGTGCCAGCAGTGGGGTAGCGAGCAACAATGAGCAGTTCTTC. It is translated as CASSGVASNNEQFF.

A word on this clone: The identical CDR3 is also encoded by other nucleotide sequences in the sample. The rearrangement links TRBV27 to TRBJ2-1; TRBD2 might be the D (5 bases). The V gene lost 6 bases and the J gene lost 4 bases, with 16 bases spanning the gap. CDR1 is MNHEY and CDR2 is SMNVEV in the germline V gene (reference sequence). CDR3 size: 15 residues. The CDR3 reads CASSRTSGSYNEQFF. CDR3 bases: TGTGCCAGCAGCCGCACGAGCGGATCTTACAATGAGCAGTTCTTC.

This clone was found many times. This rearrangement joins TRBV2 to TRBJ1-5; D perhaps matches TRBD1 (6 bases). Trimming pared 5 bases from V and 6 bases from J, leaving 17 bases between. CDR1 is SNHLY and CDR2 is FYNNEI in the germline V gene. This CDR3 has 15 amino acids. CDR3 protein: CASSMTGAASQPQHF. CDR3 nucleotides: TGTGCCAGCAGTATGACAGGCGCCGCGAGTCAGCCCCAGCATTTT.

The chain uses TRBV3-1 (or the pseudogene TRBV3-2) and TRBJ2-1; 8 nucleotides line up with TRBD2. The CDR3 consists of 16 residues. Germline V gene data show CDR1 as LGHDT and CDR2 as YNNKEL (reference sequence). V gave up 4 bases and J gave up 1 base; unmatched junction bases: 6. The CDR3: CASSRLLADSYNEQFF. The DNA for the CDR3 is TGTGCCAGCAGCCGCCTACTAGCGGATTCCTACAATGAGCAGTTCTTC.

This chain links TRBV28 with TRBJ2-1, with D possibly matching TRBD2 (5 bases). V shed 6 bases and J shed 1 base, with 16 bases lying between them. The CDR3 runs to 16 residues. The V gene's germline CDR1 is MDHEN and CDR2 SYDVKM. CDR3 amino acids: CASSRTLTSSYNEQFF. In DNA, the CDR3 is TGTGCCAGCAGCCGGACTCTTACTTCGTCCTACAATGAGCAGTTCTTC.

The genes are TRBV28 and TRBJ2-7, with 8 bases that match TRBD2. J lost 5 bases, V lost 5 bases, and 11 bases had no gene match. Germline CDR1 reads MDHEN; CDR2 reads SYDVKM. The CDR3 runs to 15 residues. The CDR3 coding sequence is TGTGCCAGCAGTCGTCGTGGACTAGCTTTCGACGAGCAGTACTTC. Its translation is CASSRRGLAFDEQYF.

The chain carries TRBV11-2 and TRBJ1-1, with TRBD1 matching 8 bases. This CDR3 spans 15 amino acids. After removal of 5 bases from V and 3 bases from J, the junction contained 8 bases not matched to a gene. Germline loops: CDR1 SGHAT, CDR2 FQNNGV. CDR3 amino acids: CASSRPGGAYTEAFF. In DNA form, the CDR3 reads TGTGCCAGCAGCCGACCAGGGGGCGCGTACACTGAAGCTTTCTTT.

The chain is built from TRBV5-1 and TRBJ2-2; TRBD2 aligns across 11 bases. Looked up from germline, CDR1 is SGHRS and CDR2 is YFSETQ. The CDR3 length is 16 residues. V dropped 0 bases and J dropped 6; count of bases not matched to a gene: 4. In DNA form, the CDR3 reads TGCGCCAGCAGCTTGGACCCTAGCGGGAGGCCCGGGGAGCTGTTTTTT. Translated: CASSLDPSGRPGELFF.

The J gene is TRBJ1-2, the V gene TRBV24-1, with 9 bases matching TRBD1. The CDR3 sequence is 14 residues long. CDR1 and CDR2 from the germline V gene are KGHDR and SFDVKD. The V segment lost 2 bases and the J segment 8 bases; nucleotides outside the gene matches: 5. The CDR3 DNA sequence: TGTGCCACCAGTGATTCAACAGGGGGCATCGGCTACACCTTC. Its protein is CATSDSTGGIGYTF.

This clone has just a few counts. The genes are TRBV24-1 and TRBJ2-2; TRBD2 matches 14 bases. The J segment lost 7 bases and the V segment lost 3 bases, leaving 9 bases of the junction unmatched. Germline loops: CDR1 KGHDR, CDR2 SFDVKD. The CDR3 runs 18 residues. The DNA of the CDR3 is TGTGCCACCAGTGATCGGGGGACTAGCGGGAGAAAGGGCGGGGAGCTGTTTTTT. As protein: CATSDRGTSGRKGGELFF.

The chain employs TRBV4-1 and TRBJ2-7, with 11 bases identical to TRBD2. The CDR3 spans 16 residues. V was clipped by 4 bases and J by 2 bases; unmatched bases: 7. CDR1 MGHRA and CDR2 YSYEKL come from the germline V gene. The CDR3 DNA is TGCGCCAGCAGCCCCCCTTCTAGCGGGAGGCCCTACGAGCAGTACTTC. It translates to CASSPPSSGRPYEQYF.